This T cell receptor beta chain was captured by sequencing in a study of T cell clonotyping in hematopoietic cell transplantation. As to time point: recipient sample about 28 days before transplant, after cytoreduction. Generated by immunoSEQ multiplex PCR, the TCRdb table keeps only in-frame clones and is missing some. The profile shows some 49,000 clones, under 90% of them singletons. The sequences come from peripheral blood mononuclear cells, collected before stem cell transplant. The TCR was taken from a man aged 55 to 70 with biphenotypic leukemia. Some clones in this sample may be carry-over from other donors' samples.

The CDR3 nucleotides are TGTGCCAGCAGCTTAATGGGGCGTAGCGGGGGAAGCACAGATACGCAGTATTTT. Amino acids: CASSLMGRSGGSTDTQYF. V gene TRBV7-2 combines with J gene TRBJ2-3; 9 bases line up with TRBD2. Germline CDR1 is SGHTA and CDR2 is FQGNSA. The CDR3 totals 18 residues. With V trimmed by 2 bases and J by 0 bases, 9 bases remained unmatched.